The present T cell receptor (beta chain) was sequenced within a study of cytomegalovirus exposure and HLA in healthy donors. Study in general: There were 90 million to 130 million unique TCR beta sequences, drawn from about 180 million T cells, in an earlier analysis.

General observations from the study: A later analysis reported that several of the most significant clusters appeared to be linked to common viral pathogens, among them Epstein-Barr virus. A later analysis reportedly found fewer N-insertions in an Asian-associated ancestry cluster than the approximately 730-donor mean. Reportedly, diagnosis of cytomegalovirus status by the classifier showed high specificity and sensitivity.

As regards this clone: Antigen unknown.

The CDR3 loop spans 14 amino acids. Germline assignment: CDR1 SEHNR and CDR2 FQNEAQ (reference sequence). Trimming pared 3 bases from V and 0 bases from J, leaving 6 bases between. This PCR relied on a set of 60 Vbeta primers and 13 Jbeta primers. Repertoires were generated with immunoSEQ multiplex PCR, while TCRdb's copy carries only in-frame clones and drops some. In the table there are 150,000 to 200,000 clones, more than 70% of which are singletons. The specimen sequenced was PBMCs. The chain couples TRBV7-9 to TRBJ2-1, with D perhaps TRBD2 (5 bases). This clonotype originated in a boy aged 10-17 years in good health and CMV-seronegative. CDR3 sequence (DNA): TGTGCCAGCAGCTTGAGCGGCTCCTACAATGAGCAGTTCTTC. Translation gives CASSLSGSYNEQFF. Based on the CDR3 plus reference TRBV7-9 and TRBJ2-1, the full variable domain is DTGVSQNPRHKITKRGQNVTFRCDPISEHNRLYWYRQTLGQGPEFLTYFQNEAQLEKSRLLSDRFSAERPKGSFSTLEIQRTEQGDSAMYLCASSLSGSYNEQFFGPGTRLTVL.